This T cell receptor (beta chain) was identified in a study of cytomegalovirus exposure and HLA in healthy donors. Study-wide results and limits: The study flagged approximately 180 TCR beta chains as cytomegalovirus-associated. When analyzed later, a missense DCLRE1C variant was found to be linked to TCR beta V- and J-gene trimming.

This CDR3 has 14 residues. V shed 2 bases, J shed 0 bases, and the junction held 0 bases outside the gene matches. Germline values: CDR1 MNHNY, CDR2 SVGAGI (reference sequence). Many counts were recorded for this clone. Its antigen is unknown. The PCR made use of 60 Vbeta and 13 Jbeta primers. Only in-frame clones appear in the TCRdb table, and some are missing; sequencing was by immunoSEQ multiplex PCR. The sample carries approximately 100,000 clones, over 9% recorded once. V and J are TRBV6-6 and TRBJ1-2; 7 nucleotides line up with TRBD1. This TCR came from a man aged 40-55 years in good health and CMV-seropositive. Material: PBMCs. The CDR3 protein is CASSYGTANYGYTF. The DNA of the CDR3 is TGTGCCAGCAGTTACGGGACAGCTAACTATGGCTACACCTTC.